This is a list of T cell receptor beta chains from one sample in a study of blood T cell repertoires in COVID-19. Sequencing was performed with immunoSEQ multiplex PCR; in TCRdb, only in-frame clones are kept and a portion is missing. The table has 140,000 or so clones, approximately 84% seen once; the top ten hold approximately 4.6%. Input material: peripheral blood. All receptors come from a human donor in a cohort sampled during active COVID-19. The CDR3 runs from the conserved cysteine through the conserved F or W. The D gene is left open where the match is weak. Part of the rows lack a size; the others show once, few, many or a class for expanded clones.

J gene,V gene,D gene,clone size,CDR3 DNA,CDR3 protein
TRBJ1-5,TRBV3-1/TRBV3-2,-,-,TGTGCCAGCAGCCAAGATAGAACCCCAAATCAGCCCCAGCATTTT,CASSQDRTPNQPQHF
TRBJ1-2,TRBV7-9,-,-,TGTGCCAGCAGCTTAGGGGCGGGCGGCTACACCTTC,CASSLGAGGYTF
TRBJ1-1,TRBV4-2,TRBD1,once,TGTGCCAGCAGCCAAGATATGCAGGGGGCTTGGGGCACTGAAGCTTTCTTT,CASSQDMQGAWGTEAFF
TRBJ1-6,TRBV27,-,-,TGTGCCAGCAGTACCCAGAATCTCGACAGGTCTAATTCACCCCTCCACTTT,CASSTQNLDRSNSPLHF
TRBJ1-2,TRBV30,TRBD1,-,TGTGCCTGGAGTATACAACAGGGGGCTGTAGGGGGCTACACCTTC,CAWSIQQGAVGGYTF
TRBJ2-7,TRBV9,TRBD2,-,TGTGCCAGCAGCCCCCTGCGGGAGGGGGCGTACGAGCAGTACTTC,CASSPLREGAYEQYF
TRBJ2-3,TRBV7-3,-,-,TGTGCCAGCAGCTTAACCGGGATTAGCACAGATACGCAGTATTTT,CASSLTGISTDTQYF
TRBJ2-5,TRBV5-4,-,-,TGTGCCAGCAGCTCCGGGGAAGCCGAGACCCAGTACTTC,CASSSGEAETQYF
TRBJ2-2,TRBV7-3,-,-,TGTGCCAGCAGTTTAACTTTAGCGTCGAACACCGGGGAGCTGTTTTTT,CASSLTLASNTGELFF
TRBJ2-7,TRBV2,-,-,TGTGCCAGCAGTGCCGGGGAGTACGAGCAGTACTTC,CASSAGEYEQYF
TRBJ2-1,TRBV6-5,TRBD2,-,TGTGCCAGCAGTTACTCGACTAGCGGGAGGGCCCATGAGCAGTTCTTC,CASSYSTSGRAHEQFF
TRBJ2-3,TRBV3-1/TRBV3-2,TRBD2,-,TGTGCCAGCAGCTCCGGGCGGGGGGGTCCCACAGATACGCAGTATTTT,CASSSGRGGPTDTQYF
TRBJ2-7,TRBV4-2,TRBD1,-,TGTGCCAGCAGCCCATCTACAGGGGGAGTTTTCTACGAGCAGTACTTC,CASSPSTGGVFYEQYF
TRBJ2-7,TRBV6-2/TRBV6-3,-,-,TGTGCCAGCAGTTACTCTCAGGGGCCATACGAGCAGTACTTC,CASSYSQGPYEQYF
TRBJ2-2,TRBV5-1,-,-,TGCGCCAGCAGCGGGGCAGGCTTGGGCACCGGGGAGCTGTTTTTT,CASSGAGLGTGELFF
TRBJ1-5,TRBV2,TRBD1,few,TGTGCCAGCAGTGGGGACAGGGGGAGCAATCAGCCCCAGCATTTT,CASSGDRGSNQPQHF
TRBJ1-4,TRBV3-1/TRBV3-2,-,many,TGTGCCAGCAGTAGGACAAGGGCCGGAAAGGAAAAACTGTTTTTT,CASSRTRAGKEKLFF
TRBJ1-1,TRBV28,-,-,TGTGCCAGCAGTTTCGGGTCTCTAGAAGCTTTCTTT,CASSFGSLEAFF